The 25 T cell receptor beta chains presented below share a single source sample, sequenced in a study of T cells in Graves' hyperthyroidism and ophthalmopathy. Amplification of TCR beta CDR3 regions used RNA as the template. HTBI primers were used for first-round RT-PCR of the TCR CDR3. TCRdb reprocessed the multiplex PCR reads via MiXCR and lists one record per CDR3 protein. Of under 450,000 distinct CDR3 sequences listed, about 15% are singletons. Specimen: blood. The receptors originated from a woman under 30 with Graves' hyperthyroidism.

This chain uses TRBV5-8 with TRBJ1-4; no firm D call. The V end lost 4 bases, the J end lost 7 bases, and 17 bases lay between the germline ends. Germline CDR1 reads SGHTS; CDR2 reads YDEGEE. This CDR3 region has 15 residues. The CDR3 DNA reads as TGTGCCAGCAGCCCCAATGATGATGGTAGTGAAAAACTGTTTTTT. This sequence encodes CASSPNDDGSEKLFF. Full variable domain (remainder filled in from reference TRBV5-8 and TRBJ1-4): EAGVTQSPTHLIKTRGQQATLRCSPISGHTSVYWYQQALGLGLQFLLWYDEGEERNRGNFPPRFSGRQFPNYSSELNVNALELEDSALYLCASSPNDDGSEKLFFGSGTQLSVL.

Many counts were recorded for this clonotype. CDR3: CASSGGQGASYNEQFF. The CDR3 DNA reads as TGTGCCAGCAGTGGGGGACAGGGGGCTTCCTACAATGAGCAGTTCTTC. This sequence joins TRBV6-1 and TRBJ2-1; the match to TRBD1 covers 12 bases. After removal of 4 bases from V and 1 base from J, the junction contained 2 bases not matched to a gene. The length of the CDR3 is 16 residues. CDR1 and CDR2 from the germline V gene are MNHNS and SASEGT.

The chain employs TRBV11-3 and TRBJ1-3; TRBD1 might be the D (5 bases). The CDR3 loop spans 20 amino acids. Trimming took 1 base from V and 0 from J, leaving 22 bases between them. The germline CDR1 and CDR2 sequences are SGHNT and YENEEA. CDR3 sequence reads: CASSLASLRVGRDSGNTIYF. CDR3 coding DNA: TGTGCCAGCAGCTTAGCCTCCTTGAGGGTCGGCAGGGACTCTGGAAACACCATATATTTT.

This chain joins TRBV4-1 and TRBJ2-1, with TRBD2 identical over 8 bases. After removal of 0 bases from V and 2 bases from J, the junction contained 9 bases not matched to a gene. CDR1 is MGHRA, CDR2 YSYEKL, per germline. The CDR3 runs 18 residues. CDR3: CASSQEVTKAGAYNEQFF. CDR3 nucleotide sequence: TGCGCCAGCAGCCAAGAGGTAACTAAAGCGGGGGCCTACAATGAGCAGTTCTTC.

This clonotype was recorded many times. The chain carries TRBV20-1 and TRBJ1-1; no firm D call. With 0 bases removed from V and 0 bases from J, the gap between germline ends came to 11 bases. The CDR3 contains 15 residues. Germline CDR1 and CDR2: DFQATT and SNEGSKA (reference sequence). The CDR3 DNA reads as TGCAGTGCTAGAGATACGGCAGTTATGAACACTGAAGCTTTCTTT. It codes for CSARDTAVMNTEAFF.

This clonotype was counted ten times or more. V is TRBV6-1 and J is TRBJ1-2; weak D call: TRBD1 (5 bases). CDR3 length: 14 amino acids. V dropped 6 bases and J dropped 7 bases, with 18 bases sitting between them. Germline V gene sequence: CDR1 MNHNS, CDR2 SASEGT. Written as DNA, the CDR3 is TGTGCCAGCAGGCCTCAGGGTACCGGGGGTGGCTACACCTTC. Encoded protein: CASRPQGTGGGYTF.

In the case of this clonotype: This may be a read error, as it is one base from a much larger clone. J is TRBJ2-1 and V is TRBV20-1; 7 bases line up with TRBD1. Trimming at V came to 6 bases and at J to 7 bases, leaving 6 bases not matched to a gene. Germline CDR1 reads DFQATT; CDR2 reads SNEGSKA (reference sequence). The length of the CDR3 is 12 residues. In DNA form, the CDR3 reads TGCAGTGCCTCGGGACAGACGAATGAGCAGTTCTTC. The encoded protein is CSASGQTNEQFF.

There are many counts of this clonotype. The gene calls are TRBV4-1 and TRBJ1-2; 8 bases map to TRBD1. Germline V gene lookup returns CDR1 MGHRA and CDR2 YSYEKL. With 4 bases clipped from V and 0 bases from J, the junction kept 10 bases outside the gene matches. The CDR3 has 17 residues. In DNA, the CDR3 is TGCGCCAGCAGCCCCAGGACAGGGAACCCTTCTAACTATGGCTACACCTTC. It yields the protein CASSPRTGNPSNYGYTF.

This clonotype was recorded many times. The CDR3 DNA follows: TGTGCCAGCAGCTTAGGGGGGAGCCACTACACCTTC. Translation gives CASSLGGSHYTF. The chain has TRBV7-6 and TRBJ1-2; D perhaps matches TRBD1 (5 bases). The CDR3 covers 12 residues. The ends were cut back, 1 base at V and 10 bases at J, with 10 bases in the middle. Germline CDR1 is SGHVS and CDR2 is FNYEAQ.

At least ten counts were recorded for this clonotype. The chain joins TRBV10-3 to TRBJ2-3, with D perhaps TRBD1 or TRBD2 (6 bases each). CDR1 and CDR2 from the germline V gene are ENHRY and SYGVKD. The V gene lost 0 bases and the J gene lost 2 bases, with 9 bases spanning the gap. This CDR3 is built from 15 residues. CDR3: CAISESGGITDTQYF. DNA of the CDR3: TGTGCCATCAGTGAGTCGGGGGGCATCACAGATACGCAGTATTTT.

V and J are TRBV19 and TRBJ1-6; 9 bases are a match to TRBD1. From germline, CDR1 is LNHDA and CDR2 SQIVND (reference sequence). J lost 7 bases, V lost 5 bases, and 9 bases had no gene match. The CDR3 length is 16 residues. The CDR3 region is CASSPSGGTGNSPLHF. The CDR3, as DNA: TGTGCCAGTAGTCCCTCTGGTGGGACAGGGAATTCACCCCTCCACTTT.

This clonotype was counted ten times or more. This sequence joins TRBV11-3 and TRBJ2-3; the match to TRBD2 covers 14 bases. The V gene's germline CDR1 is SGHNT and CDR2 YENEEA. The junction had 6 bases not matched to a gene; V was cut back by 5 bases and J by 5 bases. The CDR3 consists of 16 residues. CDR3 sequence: CASSPTSGGGQDTQYF. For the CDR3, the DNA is TGTGCCAGCAGCCCGACTAGCGGGGGGGGTCAAGATACGCAGTATTTT.

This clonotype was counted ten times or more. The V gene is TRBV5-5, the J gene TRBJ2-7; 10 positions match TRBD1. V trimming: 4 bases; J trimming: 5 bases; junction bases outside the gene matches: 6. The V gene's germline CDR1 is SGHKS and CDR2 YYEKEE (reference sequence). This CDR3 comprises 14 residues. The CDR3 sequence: CASSEGQGKNEQYF. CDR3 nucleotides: TGTGCCAGCAGCGAGGGACAGGGGAAGAACGAGCAGTACTTC.

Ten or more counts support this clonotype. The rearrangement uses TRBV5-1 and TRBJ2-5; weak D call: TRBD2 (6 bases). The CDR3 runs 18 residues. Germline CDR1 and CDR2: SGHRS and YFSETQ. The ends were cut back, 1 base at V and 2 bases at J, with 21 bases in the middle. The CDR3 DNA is TGCGCCAGCAGCTTGAGATCTGGCGGTCAAGGAGGGCAAGAGACCCAGTACTTC. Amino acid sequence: CASSLRSGGQGGQETQYF.

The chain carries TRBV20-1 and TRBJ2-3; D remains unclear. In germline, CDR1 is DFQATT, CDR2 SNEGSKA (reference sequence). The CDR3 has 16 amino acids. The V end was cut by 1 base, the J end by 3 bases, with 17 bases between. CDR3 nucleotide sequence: TGCAGTGCTAGAGGAACTGACTTGGCTCAAACAGATACGCAGTATTTT. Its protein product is CSARGTDLAQTDTQYF.

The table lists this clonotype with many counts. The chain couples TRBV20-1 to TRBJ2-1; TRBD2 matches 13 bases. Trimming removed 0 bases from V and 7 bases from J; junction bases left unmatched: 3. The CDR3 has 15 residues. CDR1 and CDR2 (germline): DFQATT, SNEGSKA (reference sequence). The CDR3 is CSARDLTSGRNEQFF. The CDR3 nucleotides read TGCAGTGCTAGAGATCTGACTAGCGGGAGGAATGAGCAGTTCTTC.

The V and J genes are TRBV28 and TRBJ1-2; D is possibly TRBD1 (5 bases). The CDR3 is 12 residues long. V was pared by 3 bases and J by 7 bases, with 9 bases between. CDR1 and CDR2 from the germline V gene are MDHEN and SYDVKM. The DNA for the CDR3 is TGTGCCAGCAGTTTTCTCAGGGTTGGCTACACCTTC. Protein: CASSFLRVGYTF.

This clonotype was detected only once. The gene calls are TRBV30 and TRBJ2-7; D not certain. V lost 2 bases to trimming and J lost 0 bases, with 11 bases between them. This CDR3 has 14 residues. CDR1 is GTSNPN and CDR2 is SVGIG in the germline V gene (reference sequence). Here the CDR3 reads CAWSFKGSSYEQYF. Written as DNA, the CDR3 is TGTGCCTGGAGTTTCAAGGGAAGCTCCTACGAGCAGTACTTC.

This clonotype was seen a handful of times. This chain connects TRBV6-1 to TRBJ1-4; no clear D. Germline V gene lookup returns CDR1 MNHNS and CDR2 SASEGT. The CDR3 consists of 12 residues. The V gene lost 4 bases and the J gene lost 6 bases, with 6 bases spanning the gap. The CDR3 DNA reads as TGTGCCAGCAGTGCCCCATATGAAAAACTGTTTTTT. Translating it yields CASSAPYEKLFF.

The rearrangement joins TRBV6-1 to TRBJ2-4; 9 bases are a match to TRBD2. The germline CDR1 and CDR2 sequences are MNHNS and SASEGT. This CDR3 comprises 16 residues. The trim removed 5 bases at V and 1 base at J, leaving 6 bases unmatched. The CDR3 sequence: CASSNQRGAAKNIQYF. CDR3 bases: TGTGCCAGCAGTAACCAGCGGGGGGCCGCCAAAAACATTCAGTACTTC.

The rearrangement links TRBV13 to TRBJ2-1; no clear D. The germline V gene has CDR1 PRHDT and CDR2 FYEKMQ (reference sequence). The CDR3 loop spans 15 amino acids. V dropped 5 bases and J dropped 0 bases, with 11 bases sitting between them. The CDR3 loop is CASSPSPSSYNEQFF. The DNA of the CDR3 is TGTGCCAGCAGCCCCTCCCCGAGCTCCTACAATGAGCAGTTCTTC. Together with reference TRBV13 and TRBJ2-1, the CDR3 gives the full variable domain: AAGVIQSPRHLIKEKRETATLKCYPIPRHDTVYWYQQGPGQDPQFLISFYEKMQSDKGSIPDRFSAQQFSDYHSELNMSSLELGDSALYFCASSPSPSSYNEQFFGPGTRLTVL.

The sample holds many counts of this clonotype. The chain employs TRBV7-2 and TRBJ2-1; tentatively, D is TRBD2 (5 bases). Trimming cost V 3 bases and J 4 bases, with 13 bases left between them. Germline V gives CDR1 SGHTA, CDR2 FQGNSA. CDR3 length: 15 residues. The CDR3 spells CASSFGVGDYNEQFF. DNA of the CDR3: TGTGCCAGCAGCTTCGGGGTCGGAGATTACAATGAGCAGTTCTTC.

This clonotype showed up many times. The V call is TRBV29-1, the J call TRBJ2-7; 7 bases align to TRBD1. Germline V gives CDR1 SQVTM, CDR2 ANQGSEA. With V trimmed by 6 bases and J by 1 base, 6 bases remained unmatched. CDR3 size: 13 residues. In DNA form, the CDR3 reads TGCAGCGTGAGGGGGACAGTGTCCTACGAGCAGTACTTC. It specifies CSVRGTVSYEQYF.

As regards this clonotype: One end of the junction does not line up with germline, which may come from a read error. Here the CDR3 DNA reads TGTGCCAGCAGTTCAACAGGGGGCGGCAATCGGCCCCAGCATTTT. Amino acid sequence: CASSSTGGGNRPQHF. The chain has TRBV6-1 and TRBJ1-5, with TRBD1 matching over 9 bases. This CDR3 has 15 residues. Per the germline V gene, CDR1 is MNHNS and CDR2 is SASEGT.

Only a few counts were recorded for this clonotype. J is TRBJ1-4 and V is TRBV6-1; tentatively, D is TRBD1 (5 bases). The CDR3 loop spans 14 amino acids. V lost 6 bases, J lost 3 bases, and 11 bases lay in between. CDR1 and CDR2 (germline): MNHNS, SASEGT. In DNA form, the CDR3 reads TGTGCCAGCAGGCAGGGAGGTTCTAATGAAAAACTGTTTTTT. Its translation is CASRQGGSNEKLFF.